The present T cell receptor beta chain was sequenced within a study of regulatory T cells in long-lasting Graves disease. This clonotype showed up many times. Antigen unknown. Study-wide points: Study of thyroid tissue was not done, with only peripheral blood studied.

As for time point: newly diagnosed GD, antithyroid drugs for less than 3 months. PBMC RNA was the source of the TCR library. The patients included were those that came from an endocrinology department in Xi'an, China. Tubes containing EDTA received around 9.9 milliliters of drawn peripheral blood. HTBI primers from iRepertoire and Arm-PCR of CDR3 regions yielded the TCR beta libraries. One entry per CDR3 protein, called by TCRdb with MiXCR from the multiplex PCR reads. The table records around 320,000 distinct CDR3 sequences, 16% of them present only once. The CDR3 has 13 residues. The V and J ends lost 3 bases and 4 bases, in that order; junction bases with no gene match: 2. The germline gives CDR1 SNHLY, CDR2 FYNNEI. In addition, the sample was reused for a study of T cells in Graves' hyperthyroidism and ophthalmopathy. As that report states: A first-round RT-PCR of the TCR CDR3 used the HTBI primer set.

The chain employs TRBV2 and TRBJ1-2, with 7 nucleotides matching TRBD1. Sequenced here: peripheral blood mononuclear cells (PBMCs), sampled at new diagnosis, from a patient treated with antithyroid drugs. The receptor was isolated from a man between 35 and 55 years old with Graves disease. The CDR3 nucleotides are TGTGCCAGCAGTGAGGGACAGAGCTATGGCTACACCTTC. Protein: CASSEGQSYGYTF.